The sequence of this T cell receptor beta chain was determined in a study of tumor and adjacent non-tumor tissue in lung cancer. RNA was extracted from bulk tissue without any cell sorting. Three rounds of nested PCR, following a modified ARM-PCR protocol, produced the TCRbeta library. MiXCR was run by TCRdb on the multiplex PCR reads, yielding one entry per CDR3 protein. The sample holds 60,000 to 85,000 distinct CDR3 sequences, over 75% seen once. CDR3 length equals 16 residues. V dropped 5 bases and J dropped 9 bases, with 23 bases sitting between them. Germline CDR1 is SGHAT and CDR2 is FQNNGV. The clonotype comes from a woman aged 50 to 60 with non-small cell lung cancer. This sequence joins TRBV11-2 and TRBJ2-1, with D perhaps matching TRBD1 or TRBD2 (6 bases each). Sequenced input: lung tumor tissue. The CDR3 sequence is CASSPGGLAKVGEQFF. For the CDR3, the DNA is TGTGCCAGCAGCCCTGGGGGGCTAGCGAAAGTAGGTGAGCAGTTCTTC.